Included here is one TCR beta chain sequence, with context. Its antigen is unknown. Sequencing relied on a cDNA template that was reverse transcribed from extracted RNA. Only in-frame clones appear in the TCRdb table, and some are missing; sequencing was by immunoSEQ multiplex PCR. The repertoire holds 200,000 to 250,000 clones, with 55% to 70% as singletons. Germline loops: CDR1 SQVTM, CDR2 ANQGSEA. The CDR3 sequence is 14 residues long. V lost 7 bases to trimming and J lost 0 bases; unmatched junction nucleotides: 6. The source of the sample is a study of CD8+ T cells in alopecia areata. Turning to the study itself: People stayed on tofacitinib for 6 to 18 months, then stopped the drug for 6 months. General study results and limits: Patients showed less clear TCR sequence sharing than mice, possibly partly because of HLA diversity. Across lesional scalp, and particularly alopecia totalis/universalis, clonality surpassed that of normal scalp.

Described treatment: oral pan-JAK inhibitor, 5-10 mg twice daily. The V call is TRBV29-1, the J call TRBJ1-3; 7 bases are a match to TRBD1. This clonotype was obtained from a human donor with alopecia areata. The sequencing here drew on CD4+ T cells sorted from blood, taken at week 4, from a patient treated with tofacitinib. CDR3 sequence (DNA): TGCAGCGGAAAACAGGGGAGCTCTGGAAACACCATATATTTT. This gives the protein CSGKQGSSGNTIYF. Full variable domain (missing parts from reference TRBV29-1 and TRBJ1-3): SAVISQKPSRDICQRGTSLTIQCQVDSQVTMMFWYRQQPGQSLTLIATANQGSEATYESGFVIDKFPISRPNLTFSTLTVSNMSPEDSSIYLCSGKQGSSGNTIYFGEGSWLTVV.